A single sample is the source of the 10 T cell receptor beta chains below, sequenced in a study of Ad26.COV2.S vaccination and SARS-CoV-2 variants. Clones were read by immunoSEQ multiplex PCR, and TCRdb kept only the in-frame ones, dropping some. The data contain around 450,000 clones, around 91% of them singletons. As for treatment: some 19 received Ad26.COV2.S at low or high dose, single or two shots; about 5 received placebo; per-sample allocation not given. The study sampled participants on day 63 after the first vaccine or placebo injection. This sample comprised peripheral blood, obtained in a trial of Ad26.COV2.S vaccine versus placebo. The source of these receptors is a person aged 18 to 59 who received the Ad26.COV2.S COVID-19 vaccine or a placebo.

The CDR3 spells CASRQGVANYGYTF. The CDR3 nucleotides read TGTGCCAGCAGACAGGGAGTAGCTAACTATGGCTACACCTTC. The chain links TRBV6-6 to TRBJ1-2; tentatively, D is TRBD1 (6 bases). From germline, CDR1 is MNHNY and CDR2 SVGAGI (reference sequence). V lost 6 bases, J lost 0 bases, and 11 bases lay in between. The CDR3 is 14 amino acids.

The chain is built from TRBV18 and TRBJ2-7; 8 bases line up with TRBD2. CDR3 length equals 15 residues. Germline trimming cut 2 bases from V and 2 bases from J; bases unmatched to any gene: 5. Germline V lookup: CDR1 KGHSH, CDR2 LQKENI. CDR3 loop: CASSPLAGQAYEQYF. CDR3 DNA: TGTGCCAGCTCACCATTAGCGGGGCAGGCCTACGAGCAGTACTTC.

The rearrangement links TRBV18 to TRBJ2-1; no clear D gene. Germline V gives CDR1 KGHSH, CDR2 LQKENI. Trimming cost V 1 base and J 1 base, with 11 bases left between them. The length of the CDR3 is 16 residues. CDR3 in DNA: TGTGCCAGCTCACCACTTCAGGCCAAATCCTACAATGAGCAGTTCTTC. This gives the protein CASSPLQAKSYNEQFF.

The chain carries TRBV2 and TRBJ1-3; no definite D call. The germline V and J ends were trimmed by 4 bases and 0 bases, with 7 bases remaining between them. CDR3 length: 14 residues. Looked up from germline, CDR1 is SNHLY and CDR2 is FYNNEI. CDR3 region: CASSAGFSGNTIYF. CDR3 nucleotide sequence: TGTGCCAGCAGTGCCGGATTCTCTGGAAACACCATATATTTT.

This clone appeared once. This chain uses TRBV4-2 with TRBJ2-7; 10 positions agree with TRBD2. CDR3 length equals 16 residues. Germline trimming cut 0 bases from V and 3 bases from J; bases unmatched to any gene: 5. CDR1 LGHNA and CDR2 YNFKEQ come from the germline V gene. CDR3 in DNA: TGTGCCAGCAGCCAAGATCGGGCTAGCGGGAGCTACGAGCAGTACTTC. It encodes CASSQDRASGSYEQYF.

The CDR3 sequence is CASSSGLADDSYNEQFF. The CDR3 nucleotides read TGTGCCAGCAGCTCGGGACTAGCGGACGACTCCTACAATGAGCAGTTCTTC. V gene TRBV7-9 combines with J gene TRBJ2-1; TRBD2 matches 11 bases. In germline, CDR1 is SEHNR, CDR2 FQNEAQ (reference sequence). With V trimmed by 4 bases and J by 0 bases, 5 bases remained unmatched. The CDR3 runs 17 residues. The full variable domain, with the rest looked up from reference TRBV7-9 and TRBJ2-1, is DTGVSQNPRHKITKRGQNVTFRCDPISEHNRLYWYRQTLGQGPEFLTYFQNEAQLEKSRLLSDRFSAERPKGSFSTLEIQRTEQGDSAMYLCASSSGLADDSYNEQFFGPGTRLTVL.

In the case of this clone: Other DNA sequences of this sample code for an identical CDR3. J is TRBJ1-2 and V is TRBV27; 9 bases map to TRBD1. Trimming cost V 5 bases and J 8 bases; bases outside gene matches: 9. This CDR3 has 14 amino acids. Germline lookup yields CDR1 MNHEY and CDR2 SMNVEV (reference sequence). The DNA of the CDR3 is TGTGCCAGCAGTGTCGGGACAGGGAGGGACGGCTACACCTTC. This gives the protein CASSVGTGRDGYTF.

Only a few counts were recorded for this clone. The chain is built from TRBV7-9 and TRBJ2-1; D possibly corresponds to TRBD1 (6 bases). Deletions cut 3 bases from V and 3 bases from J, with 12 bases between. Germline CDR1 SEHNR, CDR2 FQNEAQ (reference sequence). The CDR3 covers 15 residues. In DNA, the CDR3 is TGTGCCAGCAGCTTTGCAGGGGTGGGCTACAATGAGCAGTTCTTC. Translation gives CASSFAGVGYNEQFF.

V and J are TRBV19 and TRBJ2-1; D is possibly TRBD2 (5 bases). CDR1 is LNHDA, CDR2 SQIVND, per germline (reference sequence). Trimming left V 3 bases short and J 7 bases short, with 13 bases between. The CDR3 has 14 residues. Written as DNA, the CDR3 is TGTGCCAGTAGTATCCGACTATTACAGAATGAGCAGTTCTTC. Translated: CASSIRLLQNEQFF.

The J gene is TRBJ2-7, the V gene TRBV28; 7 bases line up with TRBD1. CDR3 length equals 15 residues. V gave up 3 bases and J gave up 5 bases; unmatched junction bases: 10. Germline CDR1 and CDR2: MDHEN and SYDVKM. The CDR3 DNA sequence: TGTGCCAGCAGTTTTAGGGGAGACAGGGTGGACGAGCAGTACTTC. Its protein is CASSFRGDRVDEQYF.